These 24 T cell receptor beta chains came from one sample sequenced in a study of blood T cells in healthy people across ages. Primers used in a second PCR of about 6 to 11 cycles were a sample-barcoded 5' primer and a J-beta primer mix. Each CDR3 protein gets one entry after TCRdb re-called the 5' RACE reads with MiXCR. This table has 600,000 to 650,000 distinct CDR3 sequences, 58% appearing once. Sequenced input: blood. Source of these receptors: a man aged 55 to 70 in good health.

V usage is TRBV29-1 and J usage is TRBJ1-2; 12 nucleotides line up with TRBD1. The CDR3 loop spans 14 amino acids. CDR1 is SQVTM, CDR2 ANQGSEA, per germline. V lost 4 bases, J lost 4 bases, and 4 bases stayed unmatched. The CDR3 protein is CSVAGGQGAYGYTF. In DNA, the CDR3 is TGCAGCGTTGCCGGGGGACAGGGGGCCTATGGCTACACCTTC.

The V gene is TRBV7-2, the J gene TRBJ1-4, with D uncertain. The germline V gene has CDR1 SGHTA and CDR2 FQGNSA. The CDR3 totals 12 residues. V gave up 2 bases and J gave up 7 bases, with 5 bases separating them. The CDR3 coding sequence is TGTGCCAGCAGCTTACACGGTGAAAAACTGTTTTTT. It codes for CASSLHGEKLFF. The whole variable domain, remainder taken from reference TRBV7-2 and TRBJ1-4, is GAGVSQSPSNKVTEKGKDVELRCDPISGHTALYWYRQSLGQGLEFLIYFQGNSAPDKSGLPSDRFSAERTGGSVSTLTIQRTQQEDSAVYLCASSLHGEKLFFGSGTQLSVL.

The V and J genes are TRBV20-1 and TRBJ2-1; a weak D match, TRBD2 (7 bases). CDR1 and CDR2 (germline): DFQATT, SNEGSKA (reference sequence). CDR3 length equals 15 residues. Trimming took off 0 bases at V and 8 bases at J, with 17 bases between the two ends. The CDR3 loop is CSAREGGPSLDEQFF. CDR3 nucleotides: TGCAGTGCTAGAGAGGGGGGGCCCAGTTTGGATGAGCAGTTCTTC.

This chain connects TRBV18 to TRBJ2-1, with TRBD1 matching over 8 bases. J was trimmed by 6 bases and V by 3 bases; bases with no gene match: 4. CDR1 is KGHSH and CDR2 is LQKENI in the germline V gene. The CDR3 is made up of 14 amino acids. The CDR3 loop reads CASSPDDRGNEQFF. The CDR3, as DNA: TGTGCCAGCTCACCCGATGACAGGGGCAATGAGCAGTTCTTC. Based on the CDR3 plus reference TRBV18 and TRBJ2-1, the full variable domain is NAGVMQNPRHLVRRRGQEARLRCSPMKGHSHVYWYRQLPEEGLKFMVYLQKENIIDESGMPKERFSAEFPKEGPSILRIQQVVRGDSAAYFCASSPDDRGNEQFFGPGTRLTVL.

V and J are TRBV10-2 and TRBJ2-7; D gene unclear. V was clipped by 6 bases and J by 2 bases, with 8 bases between them. The CDR3 has 12 amino acids. Germline CDR1 reads WSHSY; CDR2 reads SAAADI. Written as DNA, the CDR3 is TGCGCCAGCAGCAAAAGTACCTACGAGCAGTACTTC. This translates into CASSKSTYEQYF.

On this clonotype itself: At one of its ends the junction is not consistent with the germline gene, which may arise from a read error. The chain is built from TRBV3-1 and TRBJ2-5; D unresolved. This CDR3 is 14 amino acids long. Per germline, CDR1 LGHDT and CDR2 YNNKEL (reference sequence). The CDR3 loop is CACSQIGGRETQYF. The CDR3 coding sequence is TGTGCCTGCAGCCAAATTGGTGGGCGGGAGACCCAGTACTTC.

In this sample, this clonotype turned up a few times. The chain couples TRBV29-1 to TRBJ2-1; weak D call: TRBD1 (5 bases). This CDR3 contains 13 residues. The V gene's germline CDR1 is SQVTM and CDR2 ANQGSEA. Trimming left V 3 bases short and J 3 bases short, with 9 bases between. The CDR3 bases are TGCAGCGTTGATAAGGGGTACTACAATGAGCAGTTCTTC. Its protein is CSVDKGYYNEQFF.

The CDR3 DNA sequence: TGTGCCAGTAGCCTCCATTGGGATCAGCCCCAGCATTTT. Protein: CASSLHWDQPQHF. This sequence joins TRBV19 and TRBJ1-5, with unresolved D. V shed 6 bases and J shed 5 bases, with 11 bases lying between them. The CDR3 runs to 13 residues. CDR1 is LNHDA and CDR2 is SQIVND in the germline V gene (reference sequence). Together with reference TRBV19 and TRBJ1-5, the CDR3 gives the full variable domain: DGGITQSPKYLFRKEGQNVTLSCEQNLNHDAMYWYRQDPGQGLRLIYYSQIVNDFQKGDIAEGYSVSREKKESFPLTVTSAQKNPTAFYLCASSLHWDQPQHFGDGTRLSIL.

This chain links TRBV12-3 or TRBV12-4 with TRBJ2-1, with a possible D match to TRBD2 (5 bases). Between the trimmed V and J ends, which lost 0 bases and 2 bases, there was a span of 11 bases. This CDR3 comprises 16 residues. CDR3 amino acids: CASSLARTSTYNEQFF. Here the CDR3 DNA reads TGTGCCAGCAGTTTAGCGCGTACTAGTACCTACAATGAGCAGTTCTTC.

V and J are TRBV29-1 and TRBJ1-2; 11 positions match TRBD1. The J segment lost 8 bases and the V segment lost 5 bases, leaving 13 bases of the junction unmatched. From germline, CDR1 is SQVTM and CDR2 ANQGSEA. This CDR3 is built from 15 residues. The CDR3 DNA follows: TGCAGCGTTATCCGGGACAGGGGGAACCGGGGGGGCTACACCTTC. Translation gives CSVIRDRGNRGGYTF.

The gene calls are TRBV5-1 and TRBJ1-5, with 8 bases lining up with TRBD1. This CDR3 region has 15 residues. The V gene end was trimmed by 4 bases and the J gene end by 4 bases; junction bases not matched to a gene: 7. Germline V gene sequence: CDR1 SGHRS, CDR2 YFSETQ. The CDR3 DNA follows: TGCGCCAGCAGCGCGACAGGGGCCCGAAATCAGCCCCAGCATTTT. This codes for CASSATGARNQPQHF. Together with reference TRBV5-1 and TRBJ1-5, the CDR3 gives the full variable domain: KAGVTQTPRYLIKTRGQQVTLSCSPISGHRSVSWYQQTPGQGLQFLFEYFSETQRNKGNFPGRFSGRQFSNSRSEMNVSTLELGDSALYLCASSATGARNQPQHFGDGTRLSIL.

The CDR3 bases are TGTGCCACCAGCAGAGATAGGGCAGCAATTAATGAAAAACTGTTTTTT. Its translation: CATSRDRAAINEKLFF. V usage is TRBV15 and J usage is TRBJ1-4, with no clear D. The CDR3 is 16 amino acids. The germline gives CDR1 LNHNV, CDR2 YYDKDF (reference sequence). Trimming took off 0 bases at V and 4 bases at J, with 12 bases between the two ends.

The rearrangement links TRBV24-1 to TRBJ2-3, with no clear D. The germline gives CDR1 KGHDR, CDR2 SFDVKD. The CDR3 has 16 residues. V was pared by 5 bases and J by 7 bases, with 21 bases between. CDR3 coding DNA: TGTGCCACCAGTGCCTCAGAGCAGGCATCTGCTCATACGCAGTATTTT. Its translation is CATSASEQASAHTQYF.

This rearrangement joins TRBV12-3 or TRBV12-4 to TRBJ1-4; D call uncertain. V was pared by 5 bases and J by 8 bases, with 9 bases between. The CDR3 is made up of 12 amino acids. CDR3 bases: TGTGCCAGCAGTCCCCTACGGGAAAAACTGTTTTTT. Its translation: CASSPLREKLFF.

The chain employs TRBV5-5 and TRBJ2-4; the match to TRBD2 covers 13 bases. This CDR3 contains 15 residues. Looked up from germline, CDR1 is SGHKS and CDR2 is YYEKEE (reference sequence). V trimming: 4 bases; J trimming: 13 bases; junction bases outside the gene matches: 11. The CDR3 coding sequence is TGTGCCAGCAGCCTCAGGACTAGCGGGGGAATCCCACAGTACTTC. Amino acids: CASSLRTSGGIPQYF.

CDR3 sequence reads: CASTLDRGGETQYF. In DNA, the CDR3 is TGTGCCAGCACTCTGGACAGGGGGGGAGAGACCCAGTACTTC. The gene calls are TRBV2 and TRBJ2-7; 10 bases agree with TRBD1. The J call is doubtful: the DNA matches TRBJ2-5 better. CDR3 length equals 14 residues. CDR1 and CDR2 from the germline V gene are SNHLY and FYNNEI.

V and J are TRBV20-1 and TRBJ2-1, with 7 bases aligning to TRBD1. The CDR3 extends over 15 amino acids. Germline assignment: CDR1 DFQATT and CDR2 SNEGSKA (reference sequence). Trimming removed 0 bases from V and 0 bases from J; junction bases left unmatched: 2. The CDR3 sequence: CSARDGDSSYNEQFF. CDR3 sequence (DNA): TGCAGTGCTAGAGACGGGGACAGCTCCTACAATGAGCAGTTCTTC.

V gene TRBV12-3 or TRBV12-4 combines with J gene TRBJ1-1; D remains unclear. Trimming removed 3 bases at V and 3 bases at J, with 5 bases between. This CDR3 is 12 amino acids long. CDR3 DNA sequence: TGTGCCAGCAGTTTTCCGTACACTGAAGCTTTCTTT. Protein sequence: CASSFPYTEAFF.

V usage is TRBV5-1 and J usage is TRBJ2-3, with D hard to call. Germline V gives CDR1 SGHRS, CDR2 YFSETQ. V was clipped by 4 bases and J by 0 bases, with 12 bases between them. CDR3 length: 15 residues. DNA of the CDR3: TGCGCCAGCAGCCCCGTTACGACTAGCACAGATACGCAGTATTTT. Protein product: CASSPVTTSTDTQYF.

DNA for the CDR3: TGCAGTGCTAGCCGGGACAAATCCCCAACGCCCTATGGCTACACCTTC. This gives the protein CSASRDKSPTPYGYTF. The rearrangement links TRBV20-1 to TRBJ1-2, with D possibly being TRBD1 (6 bases). The CDR3 loop spans 16 amino acids. V dropped 3 bases and J dropped 4 bases, with 21 bases sitting between them. CDR1 is DFQATT, CDR2 SNEGSKA, per germline (reference sequence).

The gene calls are TRBV20-1 and TRBJ1-1, with D unresolved. Germline V gene lookup returns CDR1 DFQATT and CDR2 SNEGSKA (reference sequence). V was clipped by 1 base and J by 8 bases, with 5 bases between them. This CDR3 has 10 residues. The CDR3 region is CSARVVEAFF. In DNA, the CDR3 is TGCAGTGCTAGAGTAGTCGAAGCTTTCTTT.

This chain joins TRBV5-1 and TRBJ2-3, with 7 nucleotides matching TRBD2. Per the germline V gene, CDR1 is SGHRS and CDR2 is YFSETQ. The CDR3 sequence is 16 residues long. J lost 6 bases, V lost 1 base, and 11 bases had no gene match. CDR3 bases: TGCGCCAGCAGCTTGAACCGCCGGACCGGGGGGGATACGCAGTATTTT. It yields the protein CASSLNRRTGGDTQYF.

CDR3 bases: TGCGCCAGCAGCTTAAGCGGGGTCTGGGAAGAGACCCAGTACTTC. This gives the protein CASSLSGVWEETQYF. The chain recombines TRBV5-1 with TRBJ2-5; 7 nucleotides match TRBD2. The CDR3 length is 15 residues. V dropped 2 bases and J dropped 3; count of bases not matched to a gene: 7. Per germline, CDR1 SGHRS and CDR2 YFSETQ.

The chain joins TRBV5-1 to TRBJ2-1; TRBD2 agrees at 13 bases. Germline V gene sequence: CDR1 SGHRS, CDR2 YFSETQ. Trimming removed 7 bases from V and 8 bases from J; junction bases left unmatched: 9. This CDR3 is built from 15 residues. The CDR3 loop reads CASGPTSGGAHEQFF. CDR3 nucleotides: TGCGCCAGCGGCCCCACTAGCGGGGGGGCCCATGAGCAGTTCTTC.